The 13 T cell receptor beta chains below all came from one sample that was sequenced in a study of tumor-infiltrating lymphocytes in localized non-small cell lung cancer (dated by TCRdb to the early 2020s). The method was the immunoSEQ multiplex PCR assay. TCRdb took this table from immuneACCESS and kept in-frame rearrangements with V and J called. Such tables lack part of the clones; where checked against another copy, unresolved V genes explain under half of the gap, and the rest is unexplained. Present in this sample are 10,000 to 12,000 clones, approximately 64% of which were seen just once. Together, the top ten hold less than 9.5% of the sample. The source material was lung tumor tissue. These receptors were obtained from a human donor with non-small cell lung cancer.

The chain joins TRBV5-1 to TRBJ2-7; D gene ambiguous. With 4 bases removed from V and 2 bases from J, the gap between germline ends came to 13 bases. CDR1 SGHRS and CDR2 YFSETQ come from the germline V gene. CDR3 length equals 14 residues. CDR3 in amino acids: CASSILGGTYEQYF. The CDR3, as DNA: TGCGCCAGCAGCATACTGGGCGGTACCTACGAGCAGTACTTC.

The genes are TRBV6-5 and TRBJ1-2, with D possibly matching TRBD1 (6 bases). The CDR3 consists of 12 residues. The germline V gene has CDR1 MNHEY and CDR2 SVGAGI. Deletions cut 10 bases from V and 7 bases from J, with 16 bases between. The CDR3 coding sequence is TGTGCCACCATAACAGGGTTTTTTGGCTACACCTTC. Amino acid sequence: CATITGFFGYTF.

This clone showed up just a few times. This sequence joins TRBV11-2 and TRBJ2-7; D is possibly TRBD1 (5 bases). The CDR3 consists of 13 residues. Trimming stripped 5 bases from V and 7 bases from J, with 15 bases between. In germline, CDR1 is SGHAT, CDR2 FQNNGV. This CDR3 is CASSLGQGIEQYF. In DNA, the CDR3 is TGTGCCAGCAGCCTAGGACAAGGAATAGAGCAGTACTTC. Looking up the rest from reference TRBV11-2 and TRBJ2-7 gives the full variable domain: EAGVAQSPRYKIIEKRQSVAFWCNPISGHATLYWYQQILGQGPKLLIQFQNNGVVDDSQLPKDRFSAERLKGVDSTLKIQPAKLEDSAVYLCASSLGQGIEQYFGPGTRLTVT.

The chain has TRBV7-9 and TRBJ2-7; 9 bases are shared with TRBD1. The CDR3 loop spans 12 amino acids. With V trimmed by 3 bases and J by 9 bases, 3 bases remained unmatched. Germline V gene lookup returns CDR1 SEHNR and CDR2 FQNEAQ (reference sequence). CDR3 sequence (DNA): TGTGCCAGCAGCTTGGACAGGGGTCCGCAGTACTTC. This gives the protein CASSLDRGPQYF.

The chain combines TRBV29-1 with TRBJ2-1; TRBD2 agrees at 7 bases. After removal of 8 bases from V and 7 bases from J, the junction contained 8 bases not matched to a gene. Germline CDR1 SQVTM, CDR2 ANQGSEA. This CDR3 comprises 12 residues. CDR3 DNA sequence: TGCAGCCTAAGCGGGAAGGGGAATGAGCAGTTCTTC. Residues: CSLSGKGNEQFF.

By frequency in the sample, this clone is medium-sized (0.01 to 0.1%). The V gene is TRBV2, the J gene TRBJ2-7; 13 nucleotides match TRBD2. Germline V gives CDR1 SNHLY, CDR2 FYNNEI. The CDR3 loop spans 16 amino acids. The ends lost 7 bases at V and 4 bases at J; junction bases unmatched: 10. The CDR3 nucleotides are TGTGCCAGCATACTAGGGACTAGCGGGACAATTTACGAGCAGTACTTC. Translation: CASILGTSGTIYEQYF. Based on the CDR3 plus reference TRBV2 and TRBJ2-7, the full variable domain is EPEVTQTPSHQVTQMGQEVILRCVPISNHLYFYWYRQILGQKVEFLVSFYNNEISEKSEIFDDQFSVERPDGSNFTLKIRSTKLEDSAMYFCASILGTSGTIYEQYFGPGTRLTVT.

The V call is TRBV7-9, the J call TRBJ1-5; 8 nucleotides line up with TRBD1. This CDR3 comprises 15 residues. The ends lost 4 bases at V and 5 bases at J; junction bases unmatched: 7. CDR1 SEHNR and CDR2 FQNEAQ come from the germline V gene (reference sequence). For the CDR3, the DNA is TGTGCCAGCAGCTCCACTTCAGGGGGCGATCAGCCCCAGCATTTT. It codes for CASSSTSGGDQPQHF.

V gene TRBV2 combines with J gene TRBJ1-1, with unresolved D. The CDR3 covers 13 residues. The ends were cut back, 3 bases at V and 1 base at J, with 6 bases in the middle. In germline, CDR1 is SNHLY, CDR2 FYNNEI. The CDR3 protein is CASSEGGNTEAFF. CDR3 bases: TGTGCCAGCAGTGAGGGTGGGAACACTGAAGCTTTCTTT.

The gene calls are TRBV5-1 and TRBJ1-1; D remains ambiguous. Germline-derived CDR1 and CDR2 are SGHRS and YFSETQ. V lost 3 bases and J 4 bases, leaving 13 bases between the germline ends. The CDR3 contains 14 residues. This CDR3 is CASSWTGPSTEAFF. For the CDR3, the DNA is TGCGCCAGCAGCTGGACCGGGCCGAGCACTGAAGCTTTCTTT.

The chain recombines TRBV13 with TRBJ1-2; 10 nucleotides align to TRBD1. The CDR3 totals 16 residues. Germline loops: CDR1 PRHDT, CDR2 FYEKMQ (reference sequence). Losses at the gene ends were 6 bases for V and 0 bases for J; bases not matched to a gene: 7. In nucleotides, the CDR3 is TGTGCCAGCAGATTTCGACAGGGGGCGGCTAACTATGGCTACACCTTC. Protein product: CASRFRQGAANYGYTF.

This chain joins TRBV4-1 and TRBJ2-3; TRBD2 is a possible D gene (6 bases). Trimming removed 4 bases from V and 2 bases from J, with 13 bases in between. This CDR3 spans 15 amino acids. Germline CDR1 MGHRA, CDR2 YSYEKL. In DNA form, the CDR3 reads TGCGCCAGCAGCCCTGGTTCTAGCGACACAGATACGCAGTATTTT. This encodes CASSPGSSDTDTQYF.

The CDR3 sequence: CASGRWQDNSPLHF. Written as DNA, the CDR3 is TGCGCCAGCGGGAGGTGGCAGGATAATTCACCCCTCCACTTT. The chain joins TRBV10-2 to TRBJ1-6; no definite D call. Germline-derived CDR1 and CDR2 are WSHSY and SAAADI. V lost 8 bases to trimming and J lost 5 bases, with 13 bases between them. The length of the CDR3 is 14 residues.

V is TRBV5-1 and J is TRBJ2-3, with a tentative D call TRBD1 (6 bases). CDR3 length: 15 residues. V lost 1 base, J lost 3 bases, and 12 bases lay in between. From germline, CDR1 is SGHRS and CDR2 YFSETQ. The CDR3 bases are TGCGCCAGCAGCTTGACAGGGAAGTCGACAGATACGCAGTATTTT. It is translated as CASSLTGKSTDTQYF.